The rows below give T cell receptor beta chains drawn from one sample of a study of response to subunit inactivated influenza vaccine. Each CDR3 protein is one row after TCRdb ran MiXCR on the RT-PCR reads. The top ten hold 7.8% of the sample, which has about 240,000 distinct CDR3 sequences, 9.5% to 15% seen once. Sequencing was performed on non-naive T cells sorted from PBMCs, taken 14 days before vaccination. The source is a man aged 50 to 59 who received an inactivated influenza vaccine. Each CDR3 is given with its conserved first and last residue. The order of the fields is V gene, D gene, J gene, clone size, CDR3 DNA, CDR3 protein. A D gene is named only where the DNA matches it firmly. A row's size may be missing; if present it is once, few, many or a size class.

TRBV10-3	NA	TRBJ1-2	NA	TGTGCCATCAGCGAAAAGAATGGCAGGGGAGAAGATGGCTACACCTTC	CAISEKNGRGEDGYTF
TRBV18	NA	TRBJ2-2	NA	TGTGCCAGCTCACCACCGTGGTCTGGACTATCCAACACCGGGGAGCTGTTTTTT	CASSPPWSGLSNTGELFF
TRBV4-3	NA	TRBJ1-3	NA	TGCGCCAGCAGCCAAGATAGGACAGTCTCTGCAAACACCATATATTTT	CASSQDRTVSANTIYF
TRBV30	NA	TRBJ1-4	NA	TGTGCCTGGAGTGGGGGATTGTCGGCTAATGAAAAACTGTTTTTT	CAWSGGLSANEKLFF
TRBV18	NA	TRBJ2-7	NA	TGTGCCAGCTCACCAACAGGGGACTTTAACTCCTACGAGCAGTACTTC	CASSPTGDFNSYEQYF
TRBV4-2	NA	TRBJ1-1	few	TGTGCCAGCAGCCAACAGCCAAACACTGAAGCTTTCTTT	CASSQQPNTEAFF
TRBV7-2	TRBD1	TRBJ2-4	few	TGTGCCAGCAGCTGGGACAGGGGGCAAAACATTCAGTACTTC	CASSWDRGQNIQYF
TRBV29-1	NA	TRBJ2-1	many	TGCAGCACCCTTTTAGCGGACCTCCCCTACAATGAGCAGTTCTTC	CSTLLADLPYNEQFF
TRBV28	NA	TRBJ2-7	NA	TGTGCCAGCACCAGCAGGATGTGGGGACGATACGAGCAGTACTTC	CASTSRMWGRYEQYF
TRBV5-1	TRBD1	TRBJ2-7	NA	TGCGCCAGCAGCCAGGGGACAGCCACCTACGAGCAGTACTTC	CASSQGTATYEQYF
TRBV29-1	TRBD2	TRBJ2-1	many	TGCAGCGTTGAAGATCGGGGGGGGGAATCCTACAATGAGCAGTTCTTC	CSVEDRGGESYNEQFF
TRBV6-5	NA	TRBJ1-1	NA	TGTGCCAGCAATTTCCGGGGTAAAGCTTTCTTT	CASNFRGKAFF
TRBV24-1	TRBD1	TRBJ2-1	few	TGTGCCACCAGTGATCCAACAGGGGGCTATGAGCAGTTCTTC	CATSDPTGGYEQFF
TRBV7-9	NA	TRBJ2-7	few	TGTGCCAGCAGCCTTCGACCTGGCGAGCAGTACTTC	CASSLRPGEQYF
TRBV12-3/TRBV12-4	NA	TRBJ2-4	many	TGTGCCAGCAGTTCAAGGTCGGCGTCAGTTCAGTACTTC	CASSSRSASVQYF
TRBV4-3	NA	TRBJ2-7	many	TGCGCCAGCAGCCAAGATTCCCAGGCAGCCTACGAGCAGTACTTC	CASSQDSQAAYEQYF
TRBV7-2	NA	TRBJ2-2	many	TGTGCCAGCAGCTTAGGATATTCGGGGGAGCTGTTTTTT	CASSLGYSGELFF
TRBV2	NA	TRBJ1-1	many	TGTGCCAGCAGTGATCTACGGGGGAACACTGAAGCTTTCTTT	CASSDLRGNTEAFF
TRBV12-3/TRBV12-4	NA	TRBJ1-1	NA	TGTGCCAGCAGTCATGGACATTACACTGAAGCTTTCTTT	CASSHGHYTEAFF
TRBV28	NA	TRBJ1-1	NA	TGTGCCAGCAGTTTTATGGTGAGGTCTGAAGCTTTCTTT	CASSFMVRSEAFF
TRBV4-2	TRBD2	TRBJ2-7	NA	TGTGCCAGCAGCCAAGCCCAGGCGACTAGCGGGAGGGCCTACGAGCAGTACTTC	CASSQAQATSGRAYEQYF
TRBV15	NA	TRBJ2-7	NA	TGTGCCACCAGCAGACTTGACGGGCCCTACGAGCAGTACTTC	CATSRLDGPYEQYF
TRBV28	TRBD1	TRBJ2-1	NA	TGTGCCAGCACCCCTATCCGGGACAGGGGGTACAATGAGCAGTTCTTC	CASTPIRDRGYNEQFF
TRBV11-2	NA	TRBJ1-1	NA	TGTGTCAGCAGCTTAAACCCGTACAGTATCAGCCCCCCCACTGAAGCTTTCTTT	CVSSLNPYSISPPTEAFF
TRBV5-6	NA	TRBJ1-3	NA	TGTGCCAGCAGCCGGACTGCCTCTGGAAACACCATATATTTT	CASSRTASGNTIYF
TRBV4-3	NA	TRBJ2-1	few	TGCGCCAGCAGCCAAGAGGGTAGCAGCAATGAGCAGTTCTTC	CASSQEGSSNEQFF
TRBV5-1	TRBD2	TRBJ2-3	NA	TGCGCCAGCAGCTTGACCCCTCTAGCGGGGCCAGATACGCAGTATTTT	CASSLTPLAGPDTQYF
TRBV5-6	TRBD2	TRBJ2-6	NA	TGTGCCAGCAGCTGGCGGGAGAGCTCTGGGGCCAACGTCCTGACTTTC	CASSWRESSGANVLTF
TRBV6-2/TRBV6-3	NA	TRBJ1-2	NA	TGTGCCAGCAGTTCCGCGGCTAACTATGGCTACACCTTC	CASSSAANYGYTF
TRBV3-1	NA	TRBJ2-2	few	TGTGCCAGCAGCCAAGAAGGCGGGGAGCTGTTTTTT	CASSQEGGELFF
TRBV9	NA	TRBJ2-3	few	TGTGCCAGCAGCGTAGATGTGAGCACAGATACGCAGTATTTT	CASSVDVSTDTQYF
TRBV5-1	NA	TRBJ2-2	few	TGCGCCAGCAGCTTGGCCCACACCGGGGAGCTGTTTTTT	CASSLAHTGELFF
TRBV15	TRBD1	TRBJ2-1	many	TGTGCCACCAGCCCCGGGACAGGGTTCTACAATGAGCAGTTCTTC	CATSPGTGFYNEQFF
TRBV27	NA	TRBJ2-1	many	TGTGCCAGCAGTTTAGTTGGGGCGTTACATGAGCAGTTCTTC	CASSLVGALHEQFF
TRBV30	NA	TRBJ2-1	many	TGTGCCTGGAGTTTGTTAACGGAGGAGCAGTTCTTC	CAWSLLTEEQFF
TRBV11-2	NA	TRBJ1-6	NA	TGTGCCAGCAGCTTAGACGGGGGAAGAGGATCCTATAATTCACCCCTCCACTTT	CASSLDGGRGSYNSPLHF
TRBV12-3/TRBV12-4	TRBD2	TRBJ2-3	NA	TGTGCCAGCAAACGCGCGGGAGATAATACGCAGTATTTT	CASKRAGDNTQYF
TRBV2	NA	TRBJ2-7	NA	TGTGCCAGCAGTGATGGGGTCCGTGGGCAGGGGTACGAGCAGTACTTC	CASSDGVRGQGYEQYF
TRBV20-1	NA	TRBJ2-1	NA	TGCAGTGCTAGAGATCTGTACAGGGCAGGGACGGGGTACAATGAGCAGTTCTTC	CSARDLYRAGTGYNEQFF
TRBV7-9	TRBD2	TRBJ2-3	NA	TGTGCCAGCAGCCCGGGGACTAGCGGGCCTTCACGAAATACGCAGTATTTT	CASSPGTSGPSRNTQYF
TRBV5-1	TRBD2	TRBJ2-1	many	TGCGCCAGCAGCTTACTAGCGGGGGACTACAATGAGCAGTTCTTC	CASSLLAGDYNEQFF
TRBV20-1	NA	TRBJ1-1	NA	TGCAGTGCTAGAGGAGTTGCAGCTAAATTGAACACTGAAGCTTTCTTT	CSARGVAAKLNTEAFF
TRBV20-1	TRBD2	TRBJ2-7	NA	TGCAGTGCTAGACGCGGGAGGGCGGGGGAGCAGTACTTC	CSARRGRAGEQYF
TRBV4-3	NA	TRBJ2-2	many	TGCGCCAGCAGCCAAGCTTTTTCTGGCTTGGAGCTGTTTTTT	CASSQAFSGLELFF
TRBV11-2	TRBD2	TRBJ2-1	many	TGTGCCAGCAGCCCGGGGAGGGCAGGGAGGAATGAGCAGTTCTTC	CASSPGRAGRNEQFF